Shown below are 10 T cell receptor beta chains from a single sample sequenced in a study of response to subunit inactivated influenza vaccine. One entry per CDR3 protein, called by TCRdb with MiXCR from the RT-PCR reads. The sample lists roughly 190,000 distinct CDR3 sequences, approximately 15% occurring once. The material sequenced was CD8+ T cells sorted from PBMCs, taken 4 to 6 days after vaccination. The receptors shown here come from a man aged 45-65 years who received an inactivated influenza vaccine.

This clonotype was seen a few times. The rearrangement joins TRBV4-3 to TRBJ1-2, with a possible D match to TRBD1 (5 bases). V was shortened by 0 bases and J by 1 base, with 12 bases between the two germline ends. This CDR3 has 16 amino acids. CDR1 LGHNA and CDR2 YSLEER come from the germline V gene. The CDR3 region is CASSQDSRTYNYGYTF. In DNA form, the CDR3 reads TGCGCCAGCAGCCAAGATAGTCGGACATATAACTATGGCTACACCTTC.

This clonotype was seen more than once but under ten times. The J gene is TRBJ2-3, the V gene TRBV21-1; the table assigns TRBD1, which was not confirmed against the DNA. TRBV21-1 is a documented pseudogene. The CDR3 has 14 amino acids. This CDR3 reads CASSLSTGTDTQYF. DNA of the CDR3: TGTGCCAGCAGCCTTTCGACAGGGACAGATACGCAGTATTTT.

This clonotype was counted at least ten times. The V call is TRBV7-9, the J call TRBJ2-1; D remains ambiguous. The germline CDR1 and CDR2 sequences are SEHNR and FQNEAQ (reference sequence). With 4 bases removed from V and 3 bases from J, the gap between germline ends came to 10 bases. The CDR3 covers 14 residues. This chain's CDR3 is CASSSPMNYNEQFF. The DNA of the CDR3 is TGTGCCAGCAGCTCTCCCATGAACTACAATGAGCAGTTCTTC.

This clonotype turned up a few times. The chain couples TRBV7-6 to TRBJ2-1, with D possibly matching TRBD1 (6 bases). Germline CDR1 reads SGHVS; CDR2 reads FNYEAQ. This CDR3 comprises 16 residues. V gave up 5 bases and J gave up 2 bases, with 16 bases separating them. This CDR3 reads CASSRYRDLTYNEQFF. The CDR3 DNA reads TGTGCCAGCAGCCGCTACAGGGATCTGACCTACAATGAGCAGTTCTTC.

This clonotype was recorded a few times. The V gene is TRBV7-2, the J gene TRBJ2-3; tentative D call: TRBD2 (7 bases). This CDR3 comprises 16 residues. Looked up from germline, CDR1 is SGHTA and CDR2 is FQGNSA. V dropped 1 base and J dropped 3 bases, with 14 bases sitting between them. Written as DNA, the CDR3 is TGTGCCAGCAGCTTAGTGGGGGGGGCCAGTACAGATACGCAGTATTTT. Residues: CASSLVGGASTDTQYF.

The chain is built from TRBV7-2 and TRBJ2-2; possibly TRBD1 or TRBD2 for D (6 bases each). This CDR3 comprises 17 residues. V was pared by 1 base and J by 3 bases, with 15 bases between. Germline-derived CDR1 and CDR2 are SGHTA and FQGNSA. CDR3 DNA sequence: TGTGCCAGCAGCTTAGGGAGGTGGGGGGCCTACACCGGGGAGCTGTTTTTT. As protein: CASSLGRWGAYTGELFF.

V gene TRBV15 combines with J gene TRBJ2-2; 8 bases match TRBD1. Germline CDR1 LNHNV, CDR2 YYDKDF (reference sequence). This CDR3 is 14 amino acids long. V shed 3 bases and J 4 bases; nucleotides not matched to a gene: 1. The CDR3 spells CATSSDRGTGELFF. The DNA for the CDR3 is TGTGCCACCAGCAGTGACAGGGGCACCGGGGAGCTGTTTTTT.

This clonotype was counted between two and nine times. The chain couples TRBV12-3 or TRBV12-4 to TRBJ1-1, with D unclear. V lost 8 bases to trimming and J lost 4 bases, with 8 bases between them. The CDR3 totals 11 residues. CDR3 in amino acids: CASQYSTEAFF. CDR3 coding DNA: TGTGCCAGCCAATACAGCACTGAAGCTTTCTTT.

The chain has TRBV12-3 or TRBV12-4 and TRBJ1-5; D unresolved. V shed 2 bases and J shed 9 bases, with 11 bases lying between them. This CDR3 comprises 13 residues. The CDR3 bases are TGTGCCAGCAGTTTAATTTCTGGAGGGCCCCAGCATTTT. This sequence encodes CASSLISGGPQHF.

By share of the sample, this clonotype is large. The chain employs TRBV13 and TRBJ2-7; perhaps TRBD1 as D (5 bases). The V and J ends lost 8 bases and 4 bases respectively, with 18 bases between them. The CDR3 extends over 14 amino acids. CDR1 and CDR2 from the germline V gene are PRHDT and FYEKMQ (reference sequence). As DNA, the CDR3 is TGTGCCAGCGGTACAGGCGCAGGTGTGTACGAGCAGTACTTC. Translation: CASGTGAGVYEQYF.